This T cell receptor beta chain was recorded in a study of T cell responses to AZD1222 COVID-19 vaccine. Notes on the study in general: Baseline seropositives among AZD1222 recipients totaled only 5 to 7.

Assay: immunoSEQ multiplex PCR; the TCRdb copy retains only in-frame clones and omits some. The sample contains about 87,000 clones, roughly 90% of which appear only once. Trimming removed 6 bases from V and 5 bases from J, with 8 bases in between. This CDR3 has 12 residues. CDR1 LGHDT and CDR2 YNNKEL come from the germline V gene (reference sequence). Of note for this clone: The target antigen is unknown.

The rearrangement links TRBV3-1 (or the pseudogene TRBV3-2) to TRBJ2-1; D remains unclear. This receptor was taken from an adult in good health. The material sequenced was peripheral blood, taken on day 0 of AZD1222 vaccination. CDR3 region: CASSSLNNEQFF. In DNA, the CDR3 is TGTGCCAGCAGTAGCTTAAACAATGAGCAGTTCTTC.